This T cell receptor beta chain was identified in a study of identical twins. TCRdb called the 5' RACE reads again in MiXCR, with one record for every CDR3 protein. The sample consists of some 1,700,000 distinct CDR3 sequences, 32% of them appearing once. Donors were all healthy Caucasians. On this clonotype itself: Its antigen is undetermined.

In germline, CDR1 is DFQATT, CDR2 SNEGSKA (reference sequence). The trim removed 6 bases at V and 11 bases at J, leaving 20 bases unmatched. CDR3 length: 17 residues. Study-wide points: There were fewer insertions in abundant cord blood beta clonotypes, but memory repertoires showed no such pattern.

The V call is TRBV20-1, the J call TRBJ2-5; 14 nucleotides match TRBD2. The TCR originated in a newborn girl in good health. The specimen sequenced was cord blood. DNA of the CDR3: TGCAGTGCCACCAGGACTAGCGGGGGGCCCTATTACAATGAGCAGTACTTC. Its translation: CSATRTSGGPYYNEQYF.